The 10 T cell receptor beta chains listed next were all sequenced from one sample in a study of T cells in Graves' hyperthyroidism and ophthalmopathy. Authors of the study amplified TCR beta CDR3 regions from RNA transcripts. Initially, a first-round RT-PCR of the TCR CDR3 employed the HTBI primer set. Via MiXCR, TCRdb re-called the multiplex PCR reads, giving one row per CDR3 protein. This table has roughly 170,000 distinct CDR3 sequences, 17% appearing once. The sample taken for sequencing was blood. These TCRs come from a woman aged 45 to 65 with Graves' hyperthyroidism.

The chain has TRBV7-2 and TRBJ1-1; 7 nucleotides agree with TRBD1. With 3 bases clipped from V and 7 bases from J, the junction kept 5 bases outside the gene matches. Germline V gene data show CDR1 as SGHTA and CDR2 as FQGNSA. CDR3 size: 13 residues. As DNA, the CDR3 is TGTGCCAGCAGCTTGAAGGGGGCGGGTGAAGCTTTCTTT. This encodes CASSLKGAGEAFF.

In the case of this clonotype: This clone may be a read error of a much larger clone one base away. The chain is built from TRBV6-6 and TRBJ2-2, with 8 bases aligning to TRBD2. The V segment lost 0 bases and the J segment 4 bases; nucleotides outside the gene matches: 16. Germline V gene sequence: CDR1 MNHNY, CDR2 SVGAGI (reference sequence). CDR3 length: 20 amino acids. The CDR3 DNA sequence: TGTGCCAGCAGTTACTCCCCCTCACTACTAGCGGAGGGGCTCACCGGGGAGCTGTTTTTT. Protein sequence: CASSYSPSLLAEGLTGELFF.

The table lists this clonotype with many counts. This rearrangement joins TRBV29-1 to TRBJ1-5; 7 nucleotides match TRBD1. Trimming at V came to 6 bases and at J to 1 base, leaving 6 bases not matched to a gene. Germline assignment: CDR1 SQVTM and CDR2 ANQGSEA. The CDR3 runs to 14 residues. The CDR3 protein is CSVIPGGSNQPQHF. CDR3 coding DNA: TGCAGCGTGATACCAGGGGGGAGCAATCAGCCCCAGCATTTT.

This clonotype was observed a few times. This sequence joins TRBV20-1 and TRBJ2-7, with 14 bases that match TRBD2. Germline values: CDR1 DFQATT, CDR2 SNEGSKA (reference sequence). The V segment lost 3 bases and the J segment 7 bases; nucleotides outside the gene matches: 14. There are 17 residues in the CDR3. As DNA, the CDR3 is TGCAGTGCTAGTGCGATGAGGGGACTAGCGGGGGCGGGGGAGCAGTACTTC. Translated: CSASAMRGLAGAGEQYF.

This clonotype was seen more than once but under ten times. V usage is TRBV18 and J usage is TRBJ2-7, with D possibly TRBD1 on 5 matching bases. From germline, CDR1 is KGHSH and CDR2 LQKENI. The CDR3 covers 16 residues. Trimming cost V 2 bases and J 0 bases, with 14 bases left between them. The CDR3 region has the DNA TGTGCCAGCTCACCAGGGGCAGTCGTAAGCTCCTACGAGCAGTACTTC. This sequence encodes CASSPGAVVSSYEQYF.

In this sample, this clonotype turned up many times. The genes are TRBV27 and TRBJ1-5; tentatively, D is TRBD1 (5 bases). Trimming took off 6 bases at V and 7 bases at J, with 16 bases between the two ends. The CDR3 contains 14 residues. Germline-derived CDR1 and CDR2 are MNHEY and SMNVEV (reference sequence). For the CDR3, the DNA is TGTGCCAGCAGCCCTGGGGGTCTCCAACAGCCCCAGCATTTT. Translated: CASSPGGLQQPQHF.

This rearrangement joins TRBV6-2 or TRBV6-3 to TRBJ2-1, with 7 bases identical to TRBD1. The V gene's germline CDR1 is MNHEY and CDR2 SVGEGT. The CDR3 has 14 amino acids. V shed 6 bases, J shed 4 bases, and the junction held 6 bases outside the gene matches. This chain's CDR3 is CASRTGTAYNEQFF. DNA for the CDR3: TGTGCCAGCAGAACCGGGACAGCATACAATGAGCAGTTCTTC.

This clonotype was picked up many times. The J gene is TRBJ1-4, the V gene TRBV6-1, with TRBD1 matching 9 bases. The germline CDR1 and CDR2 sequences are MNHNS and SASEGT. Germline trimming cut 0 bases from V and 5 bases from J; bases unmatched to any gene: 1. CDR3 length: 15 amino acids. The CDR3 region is CASSEAGTGNEKLFF. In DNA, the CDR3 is TGTGCCAGCAGTGAAGCCGGGACAGGGAATGAAAAACTGTTTTTT.

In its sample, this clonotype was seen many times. The CDR3 loop is CASSSSGTKGSPLHF. The CDR3 nucleotides read TGTGCCAGCAGCTCCTCCGGGACCAAAGGTTCACCCCTCCACTTT. The rearrangement links TRBV7-3 to TRBJ1-6; a weak D match, TRBD1 (5 bases). The CDR3 consists of 15 residues. Germline CDR1 SGHTA, CDR2 FQGTGA. V lost 4 bases and J 9 bases, leaving 16 bases between the germline ends.

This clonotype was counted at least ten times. Written as DNA, the CDR3 is TGTGCCAGCAGTGCCGGGACAGGGGGCTGGGACTATGGCTACACCTTC. It specifies CASSAGTGGWDYGYTF. The V call is TRBV27, the J call TRBJ1-2, with 12 bases lining up with TRBD1. V lost 5 bases, J lost 3 bases, and 7 bases stayed unmatched. Per germline, CDR1 MNHEY and CDR2 SMNVEV (reference sequence). CDR3 size: 16 residues.